The 5 T cell receptor beta chains given below trace back to one sample, sequenced in a study of early T cells in non-severe SARS-CoV-2 infection. TCRdb reprocessed the 5' RACE reads with MiXCR, giving one entry per CDR3 protein. The sample holds 20,000 to 25,000 distinct CDR3 sequences, less than 5% seen once. The specimen was whole blood. The source of these receptors is an adult who was a healthcare worker with PCR-confirmed SARS-CoV-2 infection or an uninfected control (not recorded which).

The CDR3: CASSPSPGRLNTGELFF. The DNA for the CDR3 is TGTGCCAGTAGTCCATCGCCCGGCCGCCTGAACACCGGGGAGCTGTTTTTT. This chain links TRBV19 with TRBJ2-2, with no clear D. V was pared by 5 bases and J by 1 base, with 17 bases between. This CDR3 contains 17 residues. Germline CDR1 LNHDA, CDR2 SQIVND (reference sequence).

This clonotype was seen a few times. The chain has TRBV24-1 and TRBJ2-3; the D is unclear. Germline V gene data show CDR1 as KGHDR and CDR2 as SFDVKD. Between the trimmed V and J ends, which lost 7 bases and 0 bases, there was a span of 10 bases. CDR3 length: 14 residues. The CDR3, as DNA: TGTGCCACCAGCGACACAGACAGCACAGATACGCAGTATTTT. Translation: CATSDTDSTDTQYF.

This clonotype was recorded many times. This sequence joins TRBV3-1 and TRBJ2-3, with D maybe TRBD1 (5 bases). CDR1 is LGHDT and CDR2 is YNNKEL in the germline V gene (reference sequence). The CDR3 contains 15 residues. V lost 6 bases, J lost 1 base, and 14 bases lay in between. The DNA of the CDR3 is TGTGCCAGCAGTGCTTCATGGGGCGGCACAGATACGCAGTATTTT. It specifies CASSASWGGTDTQYF.

This clonotype has at least ten counts. V gene TRBV20-1 combines with J gene TRBJ2-3; perhaps TRBD2 as D (6 bases). CDR3 length: 16 residues. Per the germline V gene, CDR1 is DFQATT and CDR2 is SNEGSKA (reference sequence). The V and J ends lost 7 bases and 1 base respectively, with 21 bases between them. This chain's CDR3 is CSVGSAGRLGTDTQYF. The CDR3 DNA sequence: TGCAGTGTTGGTTCGGCCGGGAGATTGGGCACAGATACGCAGTATTTT.

This clonotype has only a few counts. The V call is TRBV3-1, the J call TRBJ2-1, with D possibly matching TRBD2 (5 bases). Trimming removed 4 bases from V and 6 bases from J, with 19 bases in between. Germline V gene data show CDR1 as LGHDT and CDR2 as YNNKEL (reference sequence). The CDR3 is 16 amino acids. The CDR3 region is CASSLGGAAFPNEQFF. The CDR3 DNA is TGTGCCAGCAGCCTTGGTGGAGCGGCTTTCCCCAATGAGCAGTTCTTC.